Listed below are T cell receptor beta chains from one sample, sequenced in a study of blood T cell repertoires in COVID-19. Repertoires were generated with immunoSEQ multiplex PCR, while TCRdb's copy carries only in-frame clones and drops some. The sample has some 240,000 clones, around 82% seen once. The sequenced sample consisted of PBMCs or T cells enriched from blood (not recorded which). The receptors here all came from a man aged 45-65 years who had recovered from COVID-19. Both conserved end residues are part of each CDR3. Fields, in order: clone size, V gene, D gene, J gene, CDR3 protein, CDR3 DNA. A D gene is named only where the DNA matches it firmly. Where a row states a size, it is once, few, many or the class of an expanded clone; other rows omit it.

.	TRBV27	.	TRBJ1-5	CASSPGKGQPQHF	TGTGCCAGCAGTCCCGGGAAGGGTCAGCCCCAGCATTTT
.	TRBV15	TRBD1	TRBJ2-7	CATSSRQGSYEQYF	TGTGCCACCAGCAGTCGACAGGGCTCTTACGAGCAGTACTTC
.	TRBV5-1	.	TRBJ1-5	CASSSGLADQPQHF	TGCGCCAGCAGCTCCGGACTGGCCGATCAGCCCCAGCATTTT
.	TRBV12-5	TRBD1	TRBJ1-5	CASGLGQGAYSNQPQHF	TGTGCTAGTGGTTTGGGGCAGGGGGCATATAGCAATCAGCCCCAGCATTTT
.	TRBV4-1	.	TRBJ1-1	CASSQVSPGGTEAFF	TGCGCCAGCAGCCAAGTATCCCCGGGGGGCACTGAAGCTTTCTTT
.	TRBV19	.	TRBJ1-2	CASSNGWTGGYTF	TGTGCCAGTAGCAATGGTTGGACGGGAGGCTACACCTTC
.	TRBV6-2/TRBV6-3	TRBD1	TRBJ1-2	CASSWGQSYYGYTF	TGTGCCAGCAGTTGGGGACAGTCTTACTATGGCTACACCTTC
.	TRBV11-3	TRBD1	TRBJ1-2	CASSQAEGTGPNYGYTF	TGTGCCAGCAGCCAAGCGGAAGGGACAGGGCCTAACTATGGCTACACCTTC
.	TRBV4-3	.	TRBJ2-1	CASSQAAGGVAAYNEQFF	TGCGCCAGCAGCCAAGCGGCCGGCGGGGTCGCTGCCTACAATGAGCAGTTCTTC
.	TRBV19	.	TRBJ2-1	CASRPGTHNGEQFF	TGTGCCAGTCGACCCGGGACTCATAACGGTGAGCAGTTCTTC
.	TRBV19	TRBD1	TRBJ1-4	CASSIVQGAEKLFF	TGTGCCAGTAGTATCGTTCAGGGGGCAGAAAAACTGTTTTTT
.	TRBV12-5	.	TRBJ1-3	CASGQKRASGNTIYF	TGTGCTAGTGGACAAAAGAGGGCTTCTGGAAACACCATATATTTT
.	TRBV7-9	.	TRBJ1-3	CASSPQGGRSARGNTIYF	TGTGCCAGCAGCCCCCAAGGGGGACGGAGTGCCCGCGGAAACACCATATATTTT
few	TRBV6-5	TRBD1	TRBJ2-7	CASSYADRGAYEQYF	TGTGCCAGCAGTTACGCGGACAGGGGGGCCTACGAGCAGTACTTC
.	TRBV11-2	TRBD1	TRBJ2-5	CASSLNAGTGGKETQYF	TGTGCCAGCAGCTTAAACGCGGGCACAGGGGGCAAAGAGACCCAGTACTTC